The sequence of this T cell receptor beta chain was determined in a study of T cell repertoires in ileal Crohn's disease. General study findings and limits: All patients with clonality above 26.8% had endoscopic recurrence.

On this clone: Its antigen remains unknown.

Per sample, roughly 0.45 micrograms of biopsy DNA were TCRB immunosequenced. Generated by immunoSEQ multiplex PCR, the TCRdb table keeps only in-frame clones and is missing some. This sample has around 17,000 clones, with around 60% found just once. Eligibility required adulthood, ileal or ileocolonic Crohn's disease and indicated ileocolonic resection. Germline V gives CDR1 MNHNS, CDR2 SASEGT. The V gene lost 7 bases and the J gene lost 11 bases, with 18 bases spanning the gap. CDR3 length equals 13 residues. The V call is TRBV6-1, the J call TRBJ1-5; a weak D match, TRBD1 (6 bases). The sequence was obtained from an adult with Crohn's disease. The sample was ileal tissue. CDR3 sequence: CASNKQGWAAQHF. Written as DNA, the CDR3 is TGTGCCAGCAATAAACAGGGTTGGGCGGCCCAGCATTTT.